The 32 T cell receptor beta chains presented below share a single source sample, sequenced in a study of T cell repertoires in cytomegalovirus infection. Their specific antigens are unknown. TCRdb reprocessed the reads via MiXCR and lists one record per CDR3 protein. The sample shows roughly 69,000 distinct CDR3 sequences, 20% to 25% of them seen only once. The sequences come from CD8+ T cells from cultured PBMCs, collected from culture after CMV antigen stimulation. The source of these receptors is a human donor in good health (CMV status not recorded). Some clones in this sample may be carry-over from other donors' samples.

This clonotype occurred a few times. This CDR3 reads CAISGQRGGPSTDTQYF. CDR3 nucleotide sequence: TGTGCCATCAGTGGCCAGCGGGGGGGCCCAAGCACAGATACGCAGTATTTT. The chain carries TRBV10-3 and TRBJ2-3, with 10 nucleotides matching TRBD2. CDR1 is ENHRY and CDR2 is SYGVKD in the germline V gene. The trim removed 4 bases at V and 0 bases at J, leaving 7 bases unmatched. CDR3 size: 17 residues.

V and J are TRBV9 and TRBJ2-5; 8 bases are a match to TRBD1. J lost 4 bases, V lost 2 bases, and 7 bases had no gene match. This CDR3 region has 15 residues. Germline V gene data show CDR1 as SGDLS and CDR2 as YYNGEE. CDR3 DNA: TGTGCCAGCAGCGTGCTAGGACAGGGAGGAGAGACCCAGTACTTC. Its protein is CASSVLGQGGETQYF.

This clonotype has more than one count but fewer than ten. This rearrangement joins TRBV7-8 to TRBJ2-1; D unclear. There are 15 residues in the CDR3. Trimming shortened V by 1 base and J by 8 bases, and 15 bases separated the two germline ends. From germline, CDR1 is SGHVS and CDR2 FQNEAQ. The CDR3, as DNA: TGTGCCAGCAGCTTAGTATCTCTGACGGGCTATGAGCAGTTCTTC. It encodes CASSLVSLTGYEQFF.

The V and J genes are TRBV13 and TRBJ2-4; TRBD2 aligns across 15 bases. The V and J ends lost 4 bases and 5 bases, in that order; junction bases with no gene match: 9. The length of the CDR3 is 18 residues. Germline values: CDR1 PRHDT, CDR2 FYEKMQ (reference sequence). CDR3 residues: CASSYRTSGGAKQNIQYF. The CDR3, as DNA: TGTGCCAGCAGCTATCGGACTAGCGGGGGGGCGAAGCAAAACATTCAGTACTTC.

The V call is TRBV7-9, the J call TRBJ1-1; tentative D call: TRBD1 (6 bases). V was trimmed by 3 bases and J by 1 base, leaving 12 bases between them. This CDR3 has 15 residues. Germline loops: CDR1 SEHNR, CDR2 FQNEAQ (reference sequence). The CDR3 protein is CASSFPQGSNTEAFF. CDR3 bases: TGTGCCAGCAGCTTCCCTCAGGGGTCGAACACTGAAGCTTTCTTT.

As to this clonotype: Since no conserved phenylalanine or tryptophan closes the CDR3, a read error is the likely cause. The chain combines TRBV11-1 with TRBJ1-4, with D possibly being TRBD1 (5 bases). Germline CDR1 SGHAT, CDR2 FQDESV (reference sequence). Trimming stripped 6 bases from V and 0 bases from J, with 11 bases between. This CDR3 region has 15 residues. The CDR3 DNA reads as TGTGCCAGCAGACAGGAGGCTTCAACTAATGAAAAACTGTTTTTA. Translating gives CASRQEASTNEKLFL.

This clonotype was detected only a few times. The CDR3 nucleotides are TGTGCCAGCATCCATTCAGGTTCCTCCCGCGAGACCCAGTACTTC. This codes for CASIHSGSSRETQYF. The gene calls are TRBV27 and TRBJ2-5; D is uncertain. Deletions cut 7 bases from V and 5 bases from J, with 20 bases between. Germline V CDR1 and CDR2: MNHEY, SMNVEV (reference sequence). This CDR3 region has 15 residues.

CDR3 nucleotides: TGTGCCAGCAGACTGACAGGCGATCGCAATCAGCCCCAGCATTTT. It yields the protein CASRLTGDRNQPQHF. J is TRBJ1-5 and V is TRBV12-3 or TRBV12-4, with a tentative D call TRBD1 (6 bases). Trimming took 6 bases from V and 2 from J, leaving 14 bases between them. This CDR3 spans 15 amino acids.

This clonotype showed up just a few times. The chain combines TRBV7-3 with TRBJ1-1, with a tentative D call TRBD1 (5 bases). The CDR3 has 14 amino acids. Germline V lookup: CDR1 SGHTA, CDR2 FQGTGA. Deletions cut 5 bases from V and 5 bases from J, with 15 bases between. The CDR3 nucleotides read TGTGCCAGCAGCCCGGGCGGGGCTGGAACTGAAGCTTTCTTT. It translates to CASSPGGAGTEAFF.

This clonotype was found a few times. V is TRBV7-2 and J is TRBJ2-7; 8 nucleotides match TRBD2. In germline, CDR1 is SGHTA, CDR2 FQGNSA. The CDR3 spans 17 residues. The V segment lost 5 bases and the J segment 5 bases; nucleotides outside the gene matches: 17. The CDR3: CASSLRPLAGASHEQYF. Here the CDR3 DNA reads TGTGCCAGCAGCCTTCGTCCTCTAGCGGGCGCATCCCACGAGCAGTACTTC.

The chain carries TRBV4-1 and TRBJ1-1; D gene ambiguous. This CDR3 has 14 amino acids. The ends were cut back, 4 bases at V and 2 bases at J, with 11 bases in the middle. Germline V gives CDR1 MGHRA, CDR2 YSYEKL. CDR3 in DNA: TGCGCCAGCAGCCTGACGATAGGAAACACTGAAGCTTTCTTT. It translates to CASSLTIGNTEAFF.

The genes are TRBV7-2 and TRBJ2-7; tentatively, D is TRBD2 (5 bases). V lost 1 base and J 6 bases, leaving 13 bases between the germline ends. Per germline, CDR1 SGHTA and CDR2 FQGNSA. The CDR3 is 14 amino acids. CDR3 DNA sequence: TGTGCCAGCAGCTTAGGGGAGCCGTTCTTCGAGCAGTACTTC. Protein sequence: CASSLGEPFFEQYF.

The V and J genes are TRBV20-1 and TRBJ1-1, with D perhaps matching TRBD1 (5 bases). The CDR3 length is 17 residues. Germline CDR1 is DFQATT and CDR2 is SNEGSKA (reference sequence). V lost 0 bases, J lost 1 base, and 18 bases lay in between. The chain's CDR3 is CSARDPGREGRNTEAFF. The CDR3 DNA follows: TGCAGTGCTAGAGATCCCGGCAGGGAGGGGAGGAACACTGAAGCTTTCTTT.

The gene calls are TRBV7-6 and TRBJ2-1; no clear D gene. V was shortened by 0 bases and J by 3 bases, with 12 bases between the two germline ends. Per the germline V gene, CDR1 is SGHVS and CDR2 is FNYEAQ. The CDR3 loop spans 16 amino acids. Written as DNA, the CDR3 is TGTGCCAGCAGCTTAGCGACTGGTGTAGGCTACAATGAGCAGTTCTTC. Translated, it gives CASSLATGVGYNEQFF.

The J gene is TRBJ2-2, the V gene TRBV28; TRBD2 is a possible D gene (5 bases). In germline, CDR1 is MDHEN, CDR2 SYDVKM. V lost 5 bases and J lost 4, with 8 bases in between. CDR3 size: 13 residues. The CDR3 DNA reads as TGTGCCAGCAGTGGGAGTTCCACCGGGGAGCTGTTTTTT. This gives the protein CASSGSSTGELFF.

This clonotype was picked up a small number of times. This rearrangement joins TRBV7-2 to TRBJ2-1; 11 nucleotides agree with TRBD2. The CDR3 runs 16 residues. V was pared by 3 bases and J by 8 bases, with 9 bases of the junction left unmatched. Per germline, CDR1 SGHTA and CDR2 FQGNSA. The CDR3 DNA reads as TGTGCCAGCAGCTTGAATAGCGGGGGGGCCGTGGATGAGCAGTTCTTC. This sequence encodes CASSLNSGGAVDEQFF.

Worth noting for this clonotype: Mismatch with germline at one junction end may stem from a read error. CDR3 in DNA: TGTGACAGCAGCTTAGTCCGCTTAGGGGGTATGAACTATGGCTACACCTTC. This sequence encodes CDSSLVRLGGMNYGYTF. V usage is TRBV7-8 and J usage is TRBJ1-2, with D possibly TRBD1 on 6 matching bases. Germline values: CDR1 SGHVS, CDR2 FQNEAQ. This CDR3 region has 17 residues.

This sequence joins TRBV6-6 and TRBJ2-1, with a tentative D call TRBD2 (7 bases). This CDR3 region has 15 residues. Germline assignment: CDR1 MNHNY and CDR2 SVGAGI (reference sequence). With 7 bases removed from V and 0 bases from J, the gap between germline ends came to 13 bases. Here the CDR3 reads CASMGGHPSYNEQFF. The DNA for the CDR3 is TGTGCCAGCATGGGGGGGCATCCCTCCTACAATGAGCAGTTCTTC.

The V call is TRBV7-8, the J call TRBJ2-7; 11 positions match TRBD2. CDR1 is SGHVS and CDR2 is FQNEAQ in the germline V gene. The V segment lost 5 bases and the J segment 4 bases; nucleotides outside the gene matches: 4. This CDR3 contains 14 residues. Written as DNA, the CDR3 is TGTGCCAGCAGCACATTAGCGGGAGGGTACGAGCAGTACGTC. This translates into CASSTLAGGYEQYV.

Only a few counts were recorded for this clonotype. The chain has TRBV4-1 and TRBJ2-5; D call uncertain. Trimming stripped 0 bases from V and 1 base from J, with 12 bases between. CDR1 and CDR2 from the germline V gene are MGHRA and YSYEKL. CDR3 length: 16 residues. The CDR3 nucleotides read TGCGCCAGCAGCCAAGATGGTAGCCTTAGCCAAGAGACCCAGTACTTC. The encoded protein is CASSQDGSLSQETQYF.

Here the CDR3 reads CASSLGLAGHSSYNEQFF. In DNA, the CDR3 is TGTGCCAGCAGCTTGGGACTAGCGGGGCACAGCTCCTACAATGAGCAGTTCTTC. V and J are TRBV7-6 and TRBJ2-1; 13 bases agree with TRBD2. After removal of 3 bases from V and 0 bases from J, the junction contained 5 bases not matched to a gene. The V gene's germline CDR1 is SGHVS and CDR2 FNYEAQ. The CDR3 consists of 18 residues.

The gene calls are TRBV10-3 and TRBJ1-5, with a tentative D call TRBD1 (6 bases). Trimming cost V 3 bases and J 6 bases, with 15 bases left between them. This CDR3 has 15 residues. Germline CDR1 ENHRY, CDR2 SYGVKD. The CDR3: CAISEGTQGGQPQHF. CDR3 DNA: TGTGCCATCAGTGAAGGGACACAAGGGGGTCAGCCCCAGCATTTT.

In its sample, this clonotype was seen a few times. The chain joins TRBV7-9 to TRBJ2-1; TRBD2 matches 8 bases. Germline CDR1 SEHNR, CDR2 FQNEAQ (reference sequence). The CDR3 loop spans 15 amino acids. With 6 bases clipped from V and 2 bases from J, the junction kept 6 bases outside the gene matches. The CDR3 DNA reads TGTGCCAGCAGACTCTCCGGGGGGGCCTACAATGAGCAGTTCTTC. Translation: CASRLSGGAYNEQFF.

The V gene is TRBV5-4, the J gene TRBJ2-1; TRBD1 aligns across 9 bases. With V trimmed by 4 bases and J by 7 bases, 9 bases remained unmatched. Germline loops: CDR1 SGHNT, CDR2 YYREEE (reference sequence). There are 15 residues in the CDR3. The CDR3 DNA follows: TGTGCCAGCAGCCCCTACAGGGGGCCGGGGAATGAGCAGTTCTTC. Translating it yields CASSPYRGPGNEQFF. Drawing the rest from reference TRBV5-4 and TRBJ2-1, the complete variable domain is ETGVTQSPTHLIKTRGQQVTLRCSSQSGHNTVSWYQQALGQGPQFIFQYYREEENGRGNFPPRFSGLQFPNYSSELNVNALELDDSALYLCASSPYRGPGNEQFFGPGTRLTVL.

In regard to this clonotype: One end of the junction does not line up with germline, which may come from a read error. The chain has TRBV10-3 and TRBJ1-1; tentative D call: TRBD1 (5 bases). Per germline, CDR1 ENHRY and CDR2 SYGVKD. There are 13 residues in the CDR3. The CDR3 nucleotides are TGTGCCATAAGTGAGTCGACAGCCGATGAAGCTTTCTTT. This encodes CAISESTADEAFF.

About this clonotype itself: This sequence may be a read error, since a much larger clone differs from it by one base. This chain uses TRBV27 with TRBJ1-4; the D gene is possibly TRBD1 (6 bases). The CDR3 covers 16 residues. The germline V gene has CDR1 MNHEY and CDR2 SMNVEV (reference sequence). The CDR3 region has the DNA TGTGCCAGCAGTTTATGGGGAGAGGGGGGAAATGAAATACTGTTTTTT. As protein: CASSLWGEGGNEILFF.

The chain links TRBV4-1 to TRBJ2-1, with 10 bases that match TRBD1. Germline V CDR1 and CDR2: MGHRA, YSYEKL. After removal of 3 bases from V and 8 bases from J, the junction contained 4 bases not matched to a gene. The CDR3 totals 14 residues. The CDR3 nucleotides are TGCGCCAGCAGCCAGGACAGGGGGGTCGATGAGCAGTTCTTC. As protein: CASSQDRGVDEQFF.

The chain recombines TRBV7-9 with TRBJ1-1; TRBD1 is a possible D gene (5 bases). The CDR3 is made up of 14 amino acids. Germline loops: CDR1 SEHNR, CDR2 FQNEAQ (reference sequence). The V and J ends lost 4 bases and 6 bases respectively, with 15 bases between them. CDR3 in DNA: TGTGCCAGCAGCTCCCCCGACAGAGGGTCTGAAGCTTTCTTT. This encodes CASSSPDRGSEAFF.

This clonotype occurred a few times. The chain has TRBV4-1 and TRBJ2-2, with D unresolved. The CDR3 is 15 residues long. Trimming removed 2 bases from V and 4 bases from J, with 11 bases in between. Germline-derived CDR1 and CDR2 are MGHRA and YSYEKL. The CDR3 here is CASSQSRVGTGELFF. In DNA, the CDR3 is TGCGCCAGCAGCCAAAGTAGGGTGGGCACCGGGGAGCTGTTTTTT.

The CDR3 DNA reads as TGTGCCAGCAGCTTAGAACCTGGTACCGGGGAGCTGTTTTTT. Protein sequence: CASSLEPGTGELFF. The gene calls are TRBV7-6 and TRBJ2-2; D is uncertain. Trimming stripped 1 base from V and 5 bases from J, with 8 bases between. The CDR3 covers 14 residues. Germline loops: CDR1 SGHVS, CDR2 FNYEAQ.

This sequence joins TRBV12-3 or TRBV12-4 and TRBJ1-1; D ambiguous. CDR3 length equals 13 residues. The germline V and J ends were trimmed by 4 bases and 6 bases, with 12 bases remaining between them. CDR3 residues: CASSSFEGPEAFF. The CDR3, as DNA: TGTGCCAGCAGTTCCTTCGAGGGTCCTGAAGCTTTCTTT.

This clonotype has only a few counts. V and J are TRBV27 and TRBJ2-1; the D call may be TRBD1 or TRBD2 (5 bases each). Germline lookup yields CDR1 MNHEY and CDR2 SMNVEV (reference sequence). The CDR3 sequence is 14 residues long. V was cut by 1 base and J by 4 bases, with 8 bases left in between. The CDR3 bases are TGTGCCAGCAGTTTATTTGGGGGTTACAATGAGCAGTTCTTC. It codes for CASSLFGGYNEQFF.